This TCR beta chain emerged from a study of cytomegalovirus exposure and HLA in healthy donors (dated by TCRdb to about 2017). Concerning the study at large: According to an earlier analysis of a few hundred of the donors, about 179 million T cells yielded roughly 110 million unique TCR beta sequences and approximately 280 Gb of sequence data. Roughly 290 gigabases of sequencing data and around 85 million unique TCR sequences made up an early release that covered some 640 HLA-typed donors. Of the approximately 370 genotyped donors, 65% to 90% were placed in the genetic ancestry cluster associated with self-reported Caucasian donors. The study aimed to test whether signatures of past pathogen exposure could be identified by cataloging public T cell receptors. The study profiled the T cell repertoires of 500 to 800 subjects by immunosequencing and related them to cytomegalovirus serostatus. A separate validation cohort of roughly 130 different subjects was used in addition to the roughly 700-subject first cohort. The study combined high-throughput TCR immunosequencing, statistical association of individual TCRs with disease status, and machine learning to predict cytomegalovirus infection status. In a later analysis, previously published TCR beta repertoires from roughly 710 donors were re-analyzed and high-resolution HLA genotyping was added so that TCR occurrence patterns could be studied. In the later analysis, no new phenotypic data were used to find candidate immune exposures; instead, reliance was placed on TCR beta sequences and their occurrence across donors. To decide whether each TCR beta V gene segment behaved as functional or pseudogenic, an earlier analysis of some 540 of the donors relied on high-throughput TCR beta sequencing. Donor age, sex, ethnicity and CMV serostatus were collected together with the repertoire data. A later genetic analysis used genome-wide SNP genotypes for 398 of the 666 donors, treating that subset as a discovery cohort. All discovery cohort repertoires had been generated on a single sequencing platform. Class I and class II HLA loci were covered by the typing at four-digit resolution. Typing coverage varied by locus: about 620-640 donors for A, B, C, DRB1 and DQB1; some 520 for DQA1; 600 to 610 for DPA1; fewer than 480 for DPB1. Four to six DR-DQ haplotypes were handled as single units for association and clustering, since linkage in the cohort was strong. On average, around 230,000 unique TCR beta nucleotide sequences were sequenced per donor among about 400 genotyped donors of the cohort, with 15% to 20% of those sequences being non-productive.

Turning to this clone: Its antigen remains undetermined. No much larger clonotype is one base removed from it; base qualities were not supplied.

Measured from the cysteine to the phenylalanine, the CDR3 is 16 residues long. The CDR3 DNA has 48 bases and is translated from base 1. V is pared back by 5 bases and J by 3 bases, with 20 bases lying between the germline termini. Via the germline V gene (reference sequence), CDR1 is PRHDT and CDR2 FYEKMQ. General conclusions and limits of the study: Because counts were too low, roughly 17 rarely observed V segments, including chromosome 9 orphons, were left out of the earlier analysis of approximately 500 of the donors. In a later genetic analysis, a missense DCLRE1C variant was associated with V-gene and J-gene trimming of TCR beta chains, and the association was replicated in an independent cohort. The sequencing pipeline was judged likely to have produced a cluster of highly shared sequence variants as a technical artifact. In this cohort, only TCR beta chains were sequenced, and detectable features were limited by the absence of alpha or paired-chain data. The 87-base-pair reads could not distinguish some IMGT-functional V segments, including TRBV6-2 and TRBV6-3, so those segments were excluded. The only immune exposure information available for the cohort was CMV serostatus. In vitro tests confirmed that a few of the cytomegalovirus-associated TCR beta chains recognize cytomegalovirus antigens. In a later analysis, HLA-associated TCR beta chains showed more clonal expansion and lower generation probabilities than non-associated chains that were equally common. Presence/absence analyses assumed roughly uniform sequencing depth across donors, an assumption that may not hold. An earlier analysis of around 500 of the donors showed that most TCR beta V segments appeared in productive rearrangements either about 87% or about 30% of the time, which broadly matched IMGT annotations. A total of about 150 TCR beta chains were listed by the study as associated with cytomegalovirus. In a later analysis, the rate of TCR association differed among HLA loci, with DRB1 alleles having the most associated TCRs and HLA-C alleles having the fewest. A later genetic analysis reported fewer N-insertions in productive TCRs among donors in an Asian-associated ancestry cluster than the approximately 670-donor mean. It was suggested by the authors that the approach could potentially be generalized to other disease states and immunological phenotypes. In both the original and validation cohorts, the classifier was reported to diagnose cytomegalovirus status with high specificity and sensitivity. Assigning TCR associations to individual alleles was difficult when HLA alleles, especially DR and DQ, strongly co-occurred. Because some donors lacked HLA typing at each locus, the association tests relied only on the typed subset. Correlated functional status among segregating V segments might be attributable to linkage disequilibrium, but an unknown experimental factor could not be ruled out. According to a later analysis, most CMV-associated TCR beta chains appeared to be HLA-restricted, and the HLA associations seemed to be driven largely by CMV exposure. A further reported finding was that TCR beta sequences accurately predicted the HLA-A and HLA-B alleles for most subjects in the first cohort. Most TCR sequences were observed very rarely across donors, whereas some public TCRs were present in many individuals. Specific HLA alleles were associated with 15,000 to 20,000 TCR beta sequences at a false discovery rate of 0.05 in a later analysis. A later analysis reported that several top co-occurrence clusters appeared linked to parvovirus B19, influenza, CMV and Epstein-Barr virus.

The method was the immunoSEQ multiplex PCR assay. A mixture of 60 forward primers for TCR Vbeta segments and 13 reverse primers for TCR Jbeta segments was used in the multiplex PCR. Amplification of the CDR3 region of rearranged TCR beta genes was performed with a multiplex PCR assay on genomic DNA. The Illumina HiSeq System was used to sequence the amplified TCR beta libraries as 87-base-pair reads. The paper's data handling went like this. Across the 700 or so repertoires, a later analysis counted around 80 million unique TCR beta chains, 8.5 million to 12 million of which were shared by at least two donors. Raw reads were error-corrected and collapsed into unique sequences by a nearest-neighbor algorithm in which closely related sequences were merged to remove PCR and sequencing errors. To assign V, D and J gene segments, CDR3 sequences were aligned to IMGT reference sequences. For a sequence to be retained, at least a six-nucleotide match to both a V gene segment and a J gene segment was required. A rearrangement was called productive if the CDR3 had no stop codons and remained in frame with V and J, and every other rearrangement was called non-productive. Following IMGT convention, CDR3 was defined as the stretch from the second conserved V-encoded cysteine to the conserved J-encoded phenylalanine. The earlier analysis of about 640 of the donors excluded any sequence lacking an unambiguous match to a single V gene segment. In an earlier analysis of several hundred of the donors, V segments were called functional above 56.7% productive rearrangements and were called segregating when the between-donor standard deviation exceeded 5%. A statistical classification framework was developed to diagnose cytomegalovirus status using the catalog of TCR beta chain sequences. V and J gene assignment, in a later analysis, came from comparing TCR nucleotide sequences with IMGT/GENE-DB human TR gene sequences. A later analysis assigned CDR3 sequences and most-parsimonious VDJ recombination scenarios with the TCRdist pipeline. In a later analysis, every TCR beta chain was defined by the combination of its CDR3 amino acid sequence and its V-gene family, and reads without a unique V-gene family were dropped. In a later analysis, a few hundred highly shared, low-generation-probability nucleotide sequences were removed to address suspected cross-contamination and a sequencing artifact. In a later analysis, a clonal expansion index was calculated for each public chain from normalized within-repertoire ranks of inferred template counts. In a later analysis, generation probabilities were computed using a VDJ recombination model fitted to out-of-frame rearrangements, and the results were checked against IGoR. In a later analysis, hypergeometric tests were used to score TCR-TCR, TCR-HLA and TCR-CMV co-occurrence, with a repertoire-size bias correction applied to TCR pairs. To estimate false discovery rates, a later analysis permuted the HLA or CMV assignments 20 times. In a later analysis, co-occurring TCRs were grouped with DBSCAN, and TCRdist sequence similarity was added when clustering was performed within HLA-allele-positive subsets. Repertoires with fewer than 30,000 or more than 120,000 public chains were left out of co-occurrence clustering, as were five repertoires with anomalous nucleotide sharing. The table comes from immuneACCESS by way of TCRdb, which keeps in-frame sequences with V and J called. Part of the clones is missing from these tables; in studies checked, under half for an unresolved V gene and the rest for unknown reasons. The V and J calls and clone size come from that table; D and trimming were worked out from the DNA. Counted in this sample were under 200,000 clones; approximately 67% of them appeared once. The ten largest make up around 2.9% of the sample.

The cohort consisted of 600 to 700 healthy bone marrow donors. Cohort members were all nominally healthy when sampled, although unrecorded immune exposures were likely present. The donor tested CMV seronegative and was one of the 352 seronegative cohort members. Each donor provided a peripheral blood sample, and peripheral blood mononuclear cells were used for TCR beta sequencing. The Qiagen DNeasy Blood Extraction Kit was used to extract genomic DNA from the blood cell samples. The sample consisted of PBMCs. This sequence was found in a man between 35 and 55 years old in good health and CMV-seronegative. The sequence is built from TRBV13 and TRBJ2-7; the D gene is perhaps TRBD2, on 7 matching bases. The encoded CDR3 is CASSNSAGGPIYEQYF. The nucleotide sequence reads TGTGCCAGCAGCAACTCGGCCGGGGGGCCCATCTACGAGCAGTACTTC.